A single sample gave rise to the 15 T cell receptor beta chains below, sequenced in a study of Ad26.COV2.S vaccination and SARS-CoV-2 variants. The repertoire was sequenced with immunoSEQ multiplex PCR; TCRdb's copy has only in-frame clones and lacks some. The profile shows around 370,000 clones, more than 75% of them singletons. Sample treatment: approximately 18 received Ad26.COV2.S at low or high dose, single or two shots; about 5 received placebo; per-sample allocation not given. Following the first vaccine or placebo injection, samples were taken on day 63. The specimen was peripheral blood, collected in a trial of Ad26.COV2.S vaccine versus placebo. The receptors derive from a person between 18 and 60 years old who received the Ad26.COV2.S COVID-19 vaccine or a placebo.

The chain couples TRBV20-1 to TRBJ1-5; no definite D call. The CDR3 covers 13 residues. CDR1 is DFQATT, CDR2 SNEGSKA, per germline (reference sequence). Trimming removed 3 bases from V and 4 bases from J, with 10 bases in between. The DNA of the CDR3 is TGCAGTGCTAGTCAAAGCAATAATCAGCCCCAGCATTTT. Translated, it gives CSASQSNNQPQHF.

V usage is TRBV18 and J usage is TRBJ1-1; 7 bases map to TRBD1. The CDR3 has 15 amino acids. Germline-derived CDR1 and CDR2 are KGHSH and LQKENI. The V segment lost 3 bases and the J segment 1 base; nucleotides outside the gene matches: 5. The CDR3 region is CASSPSGTENTEAFF. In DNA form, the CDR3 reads TGTGCCAGCTCACCCTCCGGGACAGAGAACACTGAAGCTTTCTTT. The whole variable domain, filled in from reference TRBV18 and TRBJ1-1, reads NAGVMQNPRHLVRRRGQEARLRCSPMKGHSHVYWYRQLPEEGLKFMVYLQKENIIDESGMPKERFSAEFPKEGPSILRIQQVVRGDSAAYFCASSPSGTENTEAFFGQGTRLTVV.

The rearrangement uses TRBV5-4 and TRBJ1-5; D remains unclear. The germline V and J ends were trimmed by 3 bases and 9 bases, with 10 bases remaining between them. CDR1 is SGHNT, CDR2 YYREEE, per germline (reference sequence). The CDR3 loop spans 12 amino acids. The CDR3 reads CASSSYPGPQHF. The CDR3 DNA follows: TGTGCCAGCAGCTCCTACCCCGGGCCCCAGCATTTT. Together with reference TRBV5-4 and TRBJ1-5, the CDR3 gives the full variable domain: ETGVTQSPTHLIKTRGQQVTLRCSSQSGHNTVSWYQQALGQGPQFIFQYYREEENGRGNFPPRFSGLQFPNYSSELNVNALELDDSALYLCASSSYPGPQHFGDGTRLSIL.

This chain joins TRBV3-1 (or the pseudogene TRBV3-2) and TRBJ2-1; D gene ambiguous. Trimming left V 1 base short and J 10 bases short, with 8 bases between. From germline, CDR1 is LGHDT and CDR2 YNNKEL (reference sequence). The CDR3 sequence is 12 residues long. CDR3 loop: CASSQVTLEQFF. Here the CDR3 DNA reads TGTGCCAGCAGCCAAGTAACGTTAGAGCAGTTCTTC.

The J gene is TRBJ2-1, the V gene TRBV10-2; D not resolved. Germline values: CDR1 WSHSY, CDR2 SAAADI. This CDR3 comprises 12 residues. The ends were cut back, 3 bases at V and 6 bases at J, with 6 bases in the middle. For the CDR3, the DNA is TGCGCCAGCAGTGATGGCTTCAATGAGCAGTTCTTC. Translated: CASSDGFNEQFF.

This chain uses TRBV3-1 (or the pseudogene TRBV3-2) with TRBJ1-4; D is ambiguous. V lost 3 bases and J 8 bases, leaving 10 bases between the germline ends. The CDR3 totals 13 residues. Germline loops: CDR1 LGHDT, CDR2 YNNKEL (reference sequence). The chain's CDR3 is CASSHYAGEKLFF. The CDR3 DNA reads TGTGCCAGCAGCCATTATGCAGGCGAAAAACTGTTTTTT.

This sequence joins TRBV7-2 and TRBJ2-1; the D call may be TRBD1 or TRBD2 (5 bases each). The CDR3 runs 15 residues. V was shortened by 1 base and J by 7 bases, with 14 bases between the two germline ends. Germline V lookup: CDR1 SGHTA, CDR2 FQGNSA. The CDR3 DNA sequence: TGTGCCAGCAGCTTAGAGGTGCAGGGAGTGAATGAGCAGTTCTTC. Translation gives CASSLEVQGVNEQFF.

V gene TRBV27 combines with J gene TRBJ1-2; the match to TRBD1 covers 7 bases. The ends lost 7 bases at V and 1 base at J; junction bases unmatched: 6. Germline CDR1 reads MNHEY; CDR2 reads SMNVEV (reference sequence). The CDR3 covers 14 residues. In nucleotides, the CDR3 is TGTGCCAGCAAACCGGGACAGAGTAACTATGGCTACACCTTC. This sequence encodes CASKPGQSNYGYTF.

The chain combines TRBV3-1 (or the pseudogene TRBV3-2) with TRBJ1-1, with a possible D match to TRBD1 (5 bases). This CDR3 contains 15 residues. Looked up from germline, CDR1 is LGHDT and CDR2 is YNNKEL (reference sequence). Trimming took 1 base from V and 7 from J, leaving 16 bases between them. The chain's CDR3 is CASSQGPAIGDEAFF. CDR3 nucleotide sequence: TGTGCCAGCAGCCAAGGCCCCGCGATAGGGGATGAAGCTTTCTTT.

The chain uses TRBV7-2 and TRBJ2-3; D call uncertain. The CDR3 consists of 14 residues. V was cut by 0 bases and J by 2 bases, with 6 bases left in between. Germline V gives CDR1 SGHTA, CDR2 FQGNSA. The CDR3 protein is CASSLATFTDTQYF. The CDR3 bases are TGTGCCAGCAGCTTAGCAACATTCACAGATACGCAGTATTTT.

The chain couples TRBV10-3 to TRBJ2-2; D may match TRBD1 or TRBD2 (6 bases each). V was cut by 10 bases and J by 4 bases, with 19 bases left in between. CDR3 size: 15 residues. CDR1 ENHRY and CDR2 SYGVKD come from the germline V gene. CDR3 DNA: TGTGCCACCTCGGCGTGGGGGGCGGGCACCGGGGAGCTGTTTTTT. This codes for CATSAWGAGTGELFF.

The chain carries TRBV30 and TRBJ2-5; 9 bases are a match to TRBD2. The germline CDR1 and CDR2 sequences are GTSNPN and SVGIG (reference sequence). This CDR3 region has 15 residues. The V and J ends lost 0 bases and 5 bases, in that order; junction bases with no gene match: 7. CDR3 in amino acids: CAWSVFSGGWETQYF. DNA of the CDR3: TGTGCCTGGAGTGTATTTAGCGGGGGTTGGGAGACCCAGTACTTC.

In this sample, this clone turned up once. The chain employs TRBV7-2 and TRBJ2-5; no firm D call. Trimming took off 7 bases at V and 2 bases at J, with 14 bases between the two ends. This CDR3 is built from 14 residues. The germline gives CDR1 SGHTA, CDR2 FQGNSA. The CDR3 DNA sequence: TGTGCCAGCAAAAACCGCCCATTACAAGAGACCCAGTACTTC. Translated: CASKNRPLQETQYF.

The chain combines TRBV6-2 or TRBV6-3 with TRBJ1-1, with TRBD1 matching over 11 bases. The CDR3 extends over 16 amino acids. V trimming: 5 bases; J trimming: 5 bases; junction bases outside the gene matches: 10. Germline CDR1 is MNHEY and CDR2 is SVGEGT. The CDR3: CASSDHPGQGGTEAFF. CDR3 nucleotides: TGTGCCAGCAGTGACCACCCGGGACAGGGGGGGACTGAAGCTTTCTTT.

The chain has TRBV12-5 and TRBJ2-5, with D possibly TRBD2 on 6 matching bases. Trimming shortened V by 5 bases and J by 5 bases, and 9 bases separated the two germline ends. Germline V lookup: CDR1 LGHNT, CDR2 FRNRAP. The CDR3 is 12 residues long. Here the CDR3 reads CASGLGGETQYF. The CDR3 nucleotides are TGTGCTAGTGGTCTGGGAGGCGAGACCCAGTACTTC.